Listed below are T cell receptor beta chains from one sample, sequenced in a study of cytomegalovirus exposure and HLA in healthy donors. Sequenced by immunoSEQ multiplex PCR; TCRdb stores in-frame clones only, minus some. The sample lists some 130,000 clones, about 75% occurring once. Sequenced material: PBMCs. These receptors all stem from a man aged 30-40 years in good health and CMV-seronegative. Each CDR3 is given with its conserved first and last residue. The D gene is left open where the match is weak. For some rows the clone size is stated as once, few or many, or as a class when expanded; others skip it.

V: TRBV6-5
D: .
size: .
J: TRBJ2-7
DNA: TGTGCCAGCAGTTACGGGCTAGCGAGCGAGCAGTACTTC
CDR3: CASSYGLASEQYF

V: TRBV28
D: .
size: .
J: TRBJ2-4
DNA: TGTGCCAGCTTTAGTCGGGGTCGGGCCAAAAACATTCAGTACTTC
CDR3: CASFSRGRAKNIQYF

V: TRBV4-1
D: .
size: few
J: TRBJ1-2
DNA: TGCGCCAGCAGCCAAGGAGGAGACGCGTATGGCTACACCTTC
CDR3: CASSQGGDAYGYTF

V: TRBV29-1
D: TRBD2
size: .
J: TRBJ2-2
DNA: TGCAGCGTTGAAGAAAGAACTAGCGGGAGGGCCGGGGAGCTGTTTTTT
CDR3: CSVEERTSGRAGELFF

V: TRBV5-4
D: TRBD2
size: many
J: TRBJ2-1
DNA: TGTGCCAGCAGCTTGACTAGCGGAGAAGACCCCTACAATGAGCAGTTCTTC
CDR3: CASSLTSGEDPYNEQFF

V: TRBV4-2
D: TRBD2
size: .
J: TRBJ2-2
DNA: TGTGCCAGCAGCCAAGCCCTCGGGGAGGGCGGGGAGCTGTTTTTT
CDR3: CASSQALGEGGELFF

V: TRBV18
D: .
size: .
J: TRBJ2-1
DNA: TGTGCCAGCTCACTACAGGTGGGGTACAATGAGCAGTTCTTC
CDR3: CASSLQVGYNEQFF

V: TRBV4-1
D: TRBD1
size: few
J: TRBJ1-2
DNA: TGCGCCAGCAGCCAAGGAGGGGGCGGGAACTATGGCTACACCTTC
CDR3: CASSQGGGGNYGYTF

V: TRBV15
D: .
size: .
J: TRBJ1-2
DNA: TGTGCCACCAGCGACATCAGGGCTAACTATGGCTACACCTTC
CDR3: CATSDIRANYGYTF

V: TRBV5-1
D: .
size: .
J: TRBJ1-4
DNA: TGCGCCAGCAGCTTCGGGACCCTCATCAGGGGTGAAAAACTGTTTTTT
CDR3: CASSFGTLIRGEKLFF

V: TRBV30
D: TRBD1
size: .
J: TRBJ1-4
DNA: TGTGCCTGGAGGCCCCCCCGGGACAGGGGTGAAAAACTGTTTTTT
CDR3: CAWRPPRDRGEKLFF

V: TRBV5-6
D: .
size: .
J: TRBJ2-7
DNA: TGTGCCAGCAGCTTTAATGGCAGGGTTGAGCAGTACTTC
CDR3: CASSFNGRVEQYF

V: TRBV2
D: .
size: .
J: TRBJ2-5
DNA: TGTGCCAGCAGGGCCTTACAGACGTACCAAGAGACCCAGTACTTC
CDR3: CASRALQTYQETQYF

V: TRBV6-5
D: .
size: .
J: TRBJ2-1
DNA: TGTGCCAGCAGTTACGACGGGTACAATGAGCAGTTCTTC
CDR3: CASSYDGYNEQFF

V: TRBV4-2
D: .
size: .
J: TRBJ2-3
DNA: TGTGCCAGCAGCACGACAGTGGGTGATACGCAGTATTTT
CDR3: CASSTTVGDTQYF

V: TRBV6-4
D: .
size: .
J: TRBJ2-2
DNA: TGTGCCAGCAGTGACTCGACACACACCGGGGAGCTGTTTTTT
CDR3: CASSDSTHTGELFF

V: TRBV20-1
D: .
size: .
J: TRBJ1-6
DNA: TGCAGTGCTGCCACTGCTTCACCCCTCCACTTT
CDR3: CSAATASPLHF

V: TRBV7-2
D: .
size: .
J: TRBJ1-1
DNA: TGTGCCAGCAGCTATTCTAACACTGAAGCTTTCTTT
CDR3: CASSYSNTEAFF

V: TRBV30
D: .
size: .
J: TRBJ1-4
DNA: TGTGCCTGGAGTGTATTCAGGGGCGAAAAACTGTTTTTT
CDR3: CAWSVFRGEKLFF

V: TRBV6-6
D: .
size: .
J: TRBJ1-2
DNA: TGTGCCAGCAGCCAGACGCTCTTTCAGGGTCCCTATGGCTACACCTTC
CDR3: CASSQTLFQGPYGYTF

V: TRBV28
D: TRBD2
size: .
J: TRBJ2-3
DNA: TGTGCCAGCAGCATCCACCGGACTAGCGGTACAGATACGCAGTATTTT
CDR3: CASSIHRTSGTDTQYF

V: TRBV9
D: .
size: once
J: TRBJ2-6
DNA: TGTGCCAGCAGCGTTAGGAGCTCTGGGGCCAACGTCCTGACTTTC
CDR3: CASSVRSSGANVLTF

V: TRBV9
D: TRBD2
size: .
J: TRBJ2-3
DNA: TGTGCCAGCAGCCCCGGGAGCGGGGGGGCCGCAGATACGCAGTATTTT
CDR3: CASSPGSGGAADTQYF

V: TRBV29-1
D: TRBD1
size: .
J: TRBJ1-5
DNA: TGCAGCGTTGAAGTCGGACAGGGCCAGCCCCAGCATTTT
CDR3: CSVEVGQGQPQHF

V: TRBV25-1
D: .
size: .
J: TRBJ1-1
DNA: TGTGCCAGCAGTGAATTGACAGCGAACACTGAAGCTTTCTTT
CDR3: CASSELTANTEAFF

V: TRBV6-1
D: TRBD1
size: few
J: TRBJ1-5
DNA: TGTGCCAGCAGCTGGGACAGGGTAGATCAGCCCCAGCATTTT
CDR3: CASSWDRVDQPQHF

V: TRBV7-2
D: TRBD1
size: .
J: TRBJ1-2
DNA: TGTGCCAGCAGGGGGGGGACAGGGAGTGGCTACACCTTC
CDR3: CASRGGTGSGYTF

V: TRBV7-9
D: TRBD1
size: .
J: TRBJ1-4
DNA: TGTGCCAGCAGTTTCGGGACAGGGCGAGAAAAACTGTTTTTT
CDR3: CASSFGTGREKLFF

V: TRBV5-1
D: .
size: few
J: TRBJ1-2
DNA: TGCGCCAGCAGCTTGGCGTCGGGAGGAGCTAACTATGGCTACACCTTC
CDR3: CASSLASGGANYGYTF

V: TRBV7-2
D: TRBD2
size: .
J: TRBJ2-7
DNA: TGTGCCAGCAGCCCTACCCCTAGCGGGGGATACGAGCAGTACTTC
CDR3: CASSPTPSGGYEQYF

V: TRBV5-4
D: .
size: .
J: TRBJ2-7
DNA: TGTGCCAGCAGCCCCGCGGAAGGGAGTATAGGGCCGTACTTC
CDR3: CASSPAEGSIGPYF